Each of the 27 T cell receptor beta chains below was sequenced from the same sample in a study of blood T cells in healthy people across ages. PCR was performed a second time for about 6 to 12 cycles using a sample-barcoded 5' primer and a J-beta primer mix. TCRdb reanalysed the 5' RACE reads using MiXCR and keeps one entry per CDR3 protein. The sample shows 1.5 million to 2 million distinct CDR3 sequences, 28% of them seen only once. The sequencing input was blood. These receptors all stem from a woman between 25 and 40 years old in good health.

In this sample, this clonotype turned up a few times. The chain couples TRBV11-2 to TRBJ1-4, with D unclear. Trimming stripped 3 bases from V and 3 bases from J, with 8 bases between. The CDR3 covers 14 residues. The germline V gene has CDR1 SGHAT and CDR2 FQNNGV. CDR3 protein: CASSFTGPNEKLFF. The CDR3 coding sequence is TGTGCCAGCAGCTTCACGGGTCCTAATGAAAAACTGTTTTTT.

This clonotype was seen more than once but under ten times. As DNA, the CDR3 is TGTGCCAGCAGGCGGATTGCGAACACTGAAGCTTTCTTT. Translation: CASRRIANTEAFF. The chain employs TRBV6-2 or TRBV6-3 and TRBJ1-1, with no clear D. There are 13 residues in the CDR3. Trimming shortened V by 6 bases and J by 1 base, and 9 bases separated the two germline ends. Germline values: CDR1 MNHEY, CDR2 SVGEGT.

This clonotype has just a few counts. The rearrangement links TRBV20-1 to TRBJ2-4; 7 bases line up with TRBD2. Trimming at V came to 0 bases and at J to 13 bases, leaving 15 bases not matched to a gene. CDR3 length: 15 residues. The germline gives CDR1 DFQATT, CDR2 SNEGSKA (reference sequence). The CDR3 protein is CSAREAGPTYNEQYF. The DNA for the CDR3 is TGCAGTGCTAGAGAAGCGGGACCAACCTACAATGAGCAGTACTTC.

The chain carries TRBV29-1 and TRBJ2-5, with 7 bases matching TRBD2. The CDR3 is 12 amino acids. The V gene end was trimmed by 4 bases and the J gene end by 5 bases; junction bases not matched to a gene: 4. Germline CDR1 and CDR2: SQVTM and ANQGSEA. The DNA of the CDR3 is TGCAGCGTTGGGGAGGGCAGCGAGACCCAGTACTTC. This codes for CSVGEGSETQYF.

This clonotype was found a few times. The rearrangement joins TRBV6-6 to TRBJ1-5, with D unclear. V was cut by 7 bases and J by 0 bases, with 16 bases left in between. There are 16 residues in the CDR3. From germline, CDR1 is MNHNY and CDR2 SVGAGI (reference sequence). The CDR3 is CASTPWPRSSNQPQHF. In DNA form, the CDR3 reads TGTGCCAGCACCCCCTGGCCCCGTAGTAGCAATCAGCCCCAGCATTTT.

This clonotype was recorded once. The V and J genes are TRBV5-1 and TRBJ1-1; D call uncertain. Deletions cut 0 bases from V and 6 bases from J, with 9 bases between. CDR3 size: 13 residues. CDR1 and CDR2 (germline): SGHRS, YFSETQ. CDR3 residues: CASSLVERAEAFF. The DNA for the CDR3 is TGCGCCAGCAGCTTGGTAGAACGCGCTGAAGCTTTCTTT.

The J gene is TRBJ2-7, the V gene TRBV12-3 or TRBV12-4; the match to TRBD1 covers 7 bases. The CDR3 is 14 residues long. V trimming: 5 bases; J trimming: 7 bases; junction bases outside the gene matches: 11. CDR3 amino acids: CASSPPQGKFEQYF. For the CDR3, the DNA is TGTGCCAGCAGTCCCCCACAGGGGAAGTTTGAGCAGTACTTC.

As for this clonotype: A junction end diverges from the germline sequence, so it may reflect a read error. The chain has TRBV7-9 and TRBJ2-7, with 13 positions matching TRBD2. CDR1 SEHNR and CDR2 FQNEAQ come from the germline V gene (reference sequence). The length of the CDR3 is 16 residues. CDR3 amino acids: CASSLAGTSGIYEQYF. The CDR3 DNA sequence: TGTGCCAGTAGCTTAGCGGGGACTAGCGGGATCTACGAGCAGTACTTC.

Only a few counts were recorded for this clonotype. The chain carries TRBV29-1 and TRBJ2-3, with TRBD1 matching over 9 bases. V lost 7 bases, J lost 2 bases, and 7 bases stayed unmatched. The CDR3 spans 14 residues. Germline values: CDR1 SQVTM, CDR2 ANQGSEA. In DNA, the CDR3 is TGCAGCGGTCAACAGGGGGCCCTCACAGATACGCAGTATTTT. Protein product: CSGQQGALTDTQYF.

Remarks on this clonotype: A read error is possible here, since a much larger clone lies one base away. J is TRBJ2-4 and V is TRBV7-2, with TRBD2 matching 11 bases. The J call may be faulty, since TRBJ2-7 better matches the DNA end. Per germline, CDR1 SGHTA and CDR2 FQGNSA. The CDR3 has 15 residues. CDR3 residues: CASSSALAGAGEQYF. The CDR3 nucleotides are TGTGCCAGCAGCTCAGCACTAGCGGGAGCGGGCGAGCAGTACTTC.

This clonotype was detected many times. The chain joins TRBV12-3 or TRBV12-4 to TRBJ2-1; 14 bases line up with TRBD2. V lost 6 bases, J lost 9 bases, and 7 bases stayed unmatched. CDR3 size: 15 residues. For the CDR3, the DNA is TGTGCCAGCAGCCCGCCGGGACTAGCGGGAGTTGAGCAGTTCTTC. Amino acid sequence: CASSPPGLAGVEQFF.

The chain carries TRBV2 and TRBJ1-1; TRBD1 matches at 7 bases. V lost 4 bases, J lost 2 bases, and 10 bases stayed unmatched. Germline values: CDR1 SNHLY, CDR2 FYNNEI. The length of the CDR3 is 16 residues. Here the CDR3 reads CASSARGRALNTEAFF. For the CDR3, the DNA is TGTGCCAGCAGTGCTAGGGGGCGGGCGTTAAACACTGAAGCTTTCTTT.

This clonotype appeared a few times. The chain links TRBV11-2 to TRBJ2-7; tentatively, D is TRBD1 (6 bases). Trimming removed 6 bases at V and 4 bases at J, with 22 bases between. The CDR3 is 16 residues long. Germline V gene data show CDR1 as SGHAT and CDR2 as FQNNGV. The CDR3 DNA is TGTGCCAGCAGTTATTCTCTTGGGGACAAGGATTACGAGCAGTACTTC. Translating it yields CASSYSLGDKDYEQYF. Based on the CDR3 plus reference TRBV11-2 and TRBJ2-7, the full variable domain is EAGVAQSPRYKIIEKRQSVAFWCNPISGHATLYWYQQILGQGPKLLIQFQNNGVVDDSQLPKDRFSAERLKGVDSTLKIQPAKLEDSAVYLCASSYSLGDKDYEQYFGPGTRLTVT.

The sample holds a few counts of this clonotype. CDR3 region: CASSQDPSSPQHF. CDR3 sequence (DNA): TGTGCCAGCAGCCAAGATCCATCAAGCCCCCAGCATTTT. This chain links TRBV14 with TRBJ1-5; D gene ambiguous. The CDR3 covers 13 residues. Germline CDR1 and CDR2: SGHDN and FVKESK. The V and J ends lost 0 bases and 10 bases respectively, with 10 bases between them. The variable domain in full, completed from reference TRBV14 and TRBJ1-5, reads EAGVTQFPSHSVIEKGQTVTLRCDPISGHDNLYWYRRVMGKEIKFLLHFVKESKQDESGMPNNRFLAERTGGTYSTLKVQPAELEDSGVYFCASSQDPSSPQHFGDGTRLSIL.

This chain uses TRBV20-1 with TRBJ2-5, with TRBD2 matching over 8 bases. The germline V gene has CDR1 DFQATT and CDR2 SNEGSKA (reference sequence). Trimming cost V 2 bases and J 11 bases; bases outside gene matches: 19. The length of the CDR3 is 16 residues. The CDR3 loop is CSARYRVGTRGVEQYF. The CDR3 DNA is TGCAGTGCTAGATACCGGGTAGGGACTAGAGGCGTTGAGCAGTACTTC.

Remarks on this clonotype: Given a much more abundant clone one base away, this may be a read error. V and J are TRBV27 and TRBJ2-1; TRBD1 agrees at 7 bases. The J call may be wrong; the DNA end is better matched by TRBJ2-7. This CDR3 has 14 residues. The V gene's germline CDR1 is MNHEY and CDR2 SMNVEV (reference sequence). The CDR3 spells CASSLGTENNEQYF. CDR3 DNA: TGTGCCAGCAGTTTGGGGACAGAGAACAATGAGCAGTACTTC.

Points on this clonotype: One end of the junction is discordant with germline, which a read error may explain. The V and J genes are TRBV12-3 or TRBV12-4 and TRBJ1-4; D is ambiguous. The CDR3 covers 11 residues. This chain's CDR3 is CASSPREKRFF. The CDR3 coding sequence is TGTGCCAGCAGCCCGAGGGAAAAACGGTTTTTT.

The rearrangement joins TRBV20-1 to TRBJ2-4; 10 nucleotides line up with TRBD2. The DNA end is a closer match to TRBJ2-5, so the J assignment may be wrong. This CDR3 is built from 15 residues. In germline, CDR1 is DFQATT, CDR2 SNEGSKA (reference sequence). CDR3 amino acids: CSARDVGLAEETQYF. CDR3 coding DNA: TGCAGTGCTAGGGATGTTGGACTAGCGGAAGAGACCCAGTACTTC.

This clonotype came up many times. The chain couples TRBV9 to TRBJ2-7; D is possibly TRBD1 or TRBD2 (6 bases each). Trimming removed 0 bases at V and 0 bases at J, with 13 bases between. The CDR3 covers 16 residues. Germline values: CDR1 SGDLS, CDR2 YYNGEE. In DNA, the CDR3 is TGTGCCAGCAGCGTAGAGGGGGGCCCTGGCTCCTACGAGCAGTACTTC. Its translation is CASSVEGGPGSYEQYF.

The chain combines TRBV12-3 or TRBV12-4 with TRBJ2-3; D possibly corresponds to TRBD2 (5 bases). The length of the CDR3 is 15 residues. The V end was cut by 3 bases, the J end by 3 bases, with 13 bases between. CDR3 sequence: CASSLDPGSTDTQYF. The CDR3 region has the DNA TGTGCCAGCAGTTTGGATCCGGGGTCGACAGATACGCAGTATTTT.

The rearrangement joins TRBV2 to TRBJ2-5, with D uncertain. This CDR3 is built from 12 residues. The germline CDR1 and CDR2 sequences are SNHLY and FYNNEI. The V gene lost 9 bases and the J gene lost 5 bases, with 13 bases spanning the gap. The CDR3 region has the DNA TGTGCCAGTCGACCACACGGGGAGACCCAGTACTTC. It encodes CASRPHGETQYF.

This clonotype was seen a handful of times. The chain is built from TRBV5-1 and TRBJ1-1; TRBD1 might be the D (6 bases). The CDR3 spans 14 residues. Trimming shortened V by 6 bases and J by 8 bases, and 20 bases separated the two germline ends. The germline CDR1 and CDR2 sequences are SGHRS and YFSETQ. CDR3 protein: CASTLGGTGDEAFF. The CDR3 nucleotides read TGCGCCAGCACCCTAGGGGGGACCGGGGACGAAGCTTTCTTT.

This clonotype was observed at least ten times. The chain links TRBV10-3 to TRBJ1-6, with D tentatively TRBD1 (6 bases). The CDR3 has 15 amino acids. Germline values: CDR1 ENHRY, CDR2 SYGVKD. Trimming removed 1 base at V and 5 bases at J, with 9 bases between. CDR3 amino acids: CAISEWQGNNSPLHF. The CDR3 nucleotides are TGTGCCATCAGTGAGTGGCAGGGGAATAATTCACCCCTCCACTTT.

V gene TRBV7-6 combines with J gene TRBJ2-7; D not resolved. The closer fit of TRBJ2-5 to the DNA end suggests the J call may be wrong. This CDR3 contains 13 residues. Germline V lookup: CDR1 SGHVS, CDR2 FNYEAQ. DNA of the CDR3: TGTGCCAGCAGCTTAATGAGAAGGGAGACCCAGTACTTC. Translation: CASSLMRRETQYF.

The chain employs TRBV6-6 and TRBJ2-3; 11 bases agree with TRBD2. The germline CDR1 and CDR2 sequences are MNHNY and SVGAGI (reference sequence). With 8 bases clipped from V and 4 bases from J, the junction kept 11 bases outside the gene matches. The CDR3 extends over 16 amino acids. CDR3 DNA sequence: TGTGCCAGCGTAGCGGGGGGGAGCTTTCGCGCAGATACGCAGTATTTT. Amino acids: CASVAGGSFRADTQYF.

This chain joins TRBV29-1 and TRBJ2-3, with TRBD2 matching over 11 bases. Germline V CDR1 and CDR2: SQVTM, ANQGSEA. V lost 6 bases and J lost 2; bases outside the gene matches: 10. The CDR3 runs to 16 residues. The CDR3 bases are TGCAGCGTGGACAGCTGGACTAGCGGGCTCACAGATACGCAGTATTTT. Protein product: CSVDSWTSGLTDTQYF.

V and J are TRBV7-3 and TRBJ2-3; 11 bases are shared with TRBD1. The CDR3 has 14 amino acids. Per the germline V gene, CDR1 is SGHTA and CDR2 is FQGTGA. The J segment lost 4 bases and the V segment lost 4 bases, leaving 1 base of the junction unmatched. The CDR3 nucleotides are TGTGCCAGCAGCTGGACAGGGGGCGCAGATACGCAGTATTTT. Its translation is CASSWTGGADTQYF.